The following is a TCR beta chain sequence with its context. Source study methods: Researchers report that nucleated cell counts were estimated from reference gene primer amplification. The assay was immunoSEQ multiplex PCR, and TCRdb's table has in-frame clones only and misses some. D and trimming come from the DNA, and the V and J calls and clone size come from that table. Of around 35,000 clones in the sample, roughly 89% were seen once. These data are taken from a study of blood T cell repertoires in COVID-19. Whole-study context: Whether acute or convalescent, the COVID-19 samples came from the United States, Italy and Spain. T cells, B-cell-depleted T cells, or PBMCs provided the cDNA or gDNA that served as material.

Sequencing was done on a sample of peripheral blood. The clonotype originates from a human donor in a cohort sampled during active COVID-19.

The CDR3 nucleotides are TGTGCCAGCAGTCGATGTCCGGGACTCCAAATCTCCTACGAGCAGTACTTC. Protein sequence: CASSRCPGLQISYEQYF. The chain joins TRBV6-4 to TRBJ2-7; TRBD2 is a possible D gene (6 bases). V was trimmed by 5 bases and J by 0 bases, leaving 20 bases between them. This CDR3 contains 17 residues. From germline, CDR1 is MRHNA and CDR2 SNTAGT.